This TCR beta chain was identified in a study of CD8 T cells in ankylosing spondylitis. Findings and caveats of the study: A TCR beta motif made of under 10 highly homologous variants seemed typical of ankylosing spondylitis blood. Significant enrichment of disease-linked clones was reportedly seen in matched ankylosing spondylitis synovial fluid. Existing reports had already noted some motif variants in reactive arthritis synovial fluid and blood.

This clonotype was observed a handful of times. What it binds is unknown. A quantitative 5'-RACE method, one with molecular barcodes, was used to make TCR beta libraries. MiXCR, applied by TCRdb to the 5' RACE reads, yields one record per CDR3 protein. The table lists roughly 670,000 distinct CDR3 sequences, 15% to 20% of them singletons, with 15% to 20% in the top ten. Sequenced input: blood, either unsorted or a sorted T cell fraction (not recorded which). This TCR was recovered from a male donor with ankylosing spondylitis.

This CDR3 reads CASSPHGGTYPTEAFF. DNA of the CDR3: TGTGCCAGCAGCCCCCACGGGGGGACTTACCCCACTGAAGCTTTCTTT. The chain recombines TRBV13 with TRBJ1-1, with D tentatively TRBD1 (5 bases). V shed 5 bases and J shed 4 bases, with 20 bases lying between them. This CDR3 contains 16 residues. Per the germline V gene, CDR1 is PRHDT and CDR2 is FYEKMQ (reference sequence).